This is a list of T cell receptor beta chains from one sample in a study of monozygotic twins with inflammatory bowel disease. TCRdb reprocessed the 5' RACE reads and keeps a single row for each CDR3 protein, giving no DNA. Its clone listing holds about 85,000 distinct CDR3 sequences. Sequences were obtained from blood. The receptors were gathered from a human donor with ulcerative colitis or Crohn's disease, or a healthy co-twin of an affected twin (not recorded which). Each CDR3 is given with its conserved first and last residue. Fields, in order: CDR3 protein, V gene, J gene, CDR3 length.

CDR3: CSASGSNTEAFF
V: TRBV20-1
J: TRBJ1-1
length: 12

CDR3: CASSRTGTIYEQYF
V: TRBV6-6
J: TRBJ2-7
length: 14

CDR3: CASSQDWAGGADTQYF
V: TRBV3-1
J: TRBJ2-3
length: 16

CDR3: CSARDHGGASNQPQHF
V: TRBV20-1
J: TRBJ1-5
length: 16

CDR3: CASSFRPGELFF
V: TRBV27
J: TRBJ2-2
length: 12

CDR3: CASSGLAGGYEQYF
V: TRBV5-1
J: TRBJ2-7
length: 14

CDR3: CASTRSSVGDTEAFF
V: TRBV6-1
J: TRBJ1-1
length: 15

CDR3: CASSLGVGLAGYNEQFF
V: TRBV7-7
J: TRBJ2-1
length: 17

CDR3: CASGDRGNEQFF
V: TRBV7-3
J: TRBJ2-1
length: 12

CDR3: CATGASHPGEQFF
V: TRBV10-3
J: TRBJ2-1
length: 13

CDR3: CASSLQNGPLHF
V: TRBV12-3/TRBV12-4
J: TRBJ1-6
length: 12

CDR3: CASSMGTEYEQYF
V: TRBV19
J: TRBJ2-7
length: 13

CDR3: CASSLAIRTEAFF
V: TRBV5-1
J: TRBJ1-1
length: 13

CDR3: CASSPGAPSDYGYTF
V: TRBV5-1
J: TRBJ1-2
length: 15

CDR3: CASSLGFGYEQYF
V: TRBV7-2
J: TRBJ2-7
length: 13

CDR3: CASSQDGTANTGELFF
V: TRBV4-1
J: TRBJ2-2
length: 16

CDR3: CASSEGGGVETQYF
V: TRBV6-2/TRBV6-3
J: TRBJ2-5
length: 14

CDR3: CASSYPQVDYGYTF
V: TRBV6-2/TRBV6-3
J: TRBJ1-2
length: 14

CDR3: CASSLAGGPSGANVLTF
V: TRBV7-2
J: TRBJ2-6
length: 17

CDR3: CASRRVVDQPQHF
V: TRBV6-5
J: TRBJ1-5
length: 13

CDR3: CATSDLPGTGGKNEQFF
V: TRBV24-1
J: TRBJ2-1
length: 17

CDR3: CASSLATLNTEAFF
V: TRBV5-1
J: TRBJ1-1
length: 14

CDR3: CASSPPGRWNTGELFF
V: TRBV3-1
J: TRBJ2-2
length: 16

CDR3: CASSDRAYNQPQHF
V: TRBV5-6
J: TRBJ1-5
length: 14

CDR3: CASSSQGGEQYF
V: TRBV5-1
J: TRBJ2-7
length: 12

CDR3: CASSSSWGGRVGAEETQYF
V: TRBV12-3/TRBV12-4
J: TRBJ2-5
length: 19

CDR3: CASSSTPTAGGGYTF
V: TRBV7-6
J: TRBJ1-2
length: 15

CDR3: CATSDEDTQYF
V: TRBV24-1
J: TRBJ2-3
length: 11

CDR3: CASSRGEGSEAFF
V: TRBV3-1
J: TRBJ1-1
length: 13

CDR3: CASSSDPGQGAHEQYF
V: TRBV7-9
J: TRBJ2-7
length: 16

CDR3: CASAPGGGFQPQHF
V: TRBV6-1
J: TRBJ1-5
length: 14

CDR3: CATGAGWQRGYTF
V: TRBV15
J: TRBJ1-2
length: 13